Sequencing of this T cell receptor (beta chain) was carried out in a study of somatic mutations in cytotoxic T cells in rheumatoid arthritis (dated by TCRdb to 2016 to 2017). In terms of the full investigation: Sorted V beta1+ cells also underwent TCRB sequencing, and some V beta antibody-stained T-cell populations were flow-sorted at nearly 100% purity on a FACSAria II or Sony SH800. The study asked whether expanded CD8+ T-cell clones in newly diagnosed, untreated rheumatoid arthritis carry somatic mutations, and used TCRB deep sequencing to characterize clonality. TCRB deep sequencing was performed for approximately 60 rheumatoid arthritis patients and about 20 healthy controls. Median age was essentially the same in the patient group and the control group. The full study reports these points: The expanded CD8+ clones had unknown antigen targets, and not appearing in virus-specific databases did not rule out that they were virus-specific. In about an eighth of the 65 patients, more than 20% of CD8+ cells belonged to the largest CD8+ clone, while several identical CD8+ TCRB sequences were shared between blood and synovial fluid. Healthy controls showed no age-related increase in CD8+ clonality, whereas patients did (Spearman r ≈ 0.5). CD8+ T-cell clonality did not differ significantly between rheumatoid arthritis patients and age-matched healthy controls.

TCRB CDR3 sequencing used the immunoSEQ assay on genomic DNA. Turning to the authors' computational methods: Only productive TCRB rearrangements were included in the analyses. A clone was defined by a unique TCRB CDR3 sequence, and clonality was computed as a productive clonality index based on Shannon entropy. The template counts of each clone relative to the total templates per sample were used to calculate repertoire overlap between two samples. V-gene usage measured by flow cytometry correlated with TCRB sequencing V-gene usage, with a Spearman r of roughly 0.67. The clones in this table, taken by TCRdb from immuneACCESS, are in-frame only. Not every clone is retained; where verified, under half of the shortfall comes from an unresolved V gene, and the cause of the rest is unknown. V and J calls and clone size are those listed in that table; D and trimming were worked out from the DNA. This sample gives 8,500 to 11,000 clones in total; roughly four fifths of them show up just once. The ten top clones hold more than 15% of the sample.

Note on this clone: Its antigen is not yet known. No much larger clone is present one base from it, and per-base qualities are unavailable.

The approximately 21 healthy controls were blood donors whose buffy coats were used; they had a median age of about 51 years (range about 20-70), and over 50% were female. Flow cytometry confirmed the purity of CD4+ and CD8+ cells that had been isolated by positive magnetic bead selection on an AutoMACS. Peripheral blood mononuclear cells were isolated by Ficoll-Paque PLUS density gradient separation. Using Nucleospin Tissue or Tissue XS kits, DNA was extracted from CD4-enriched, CD8-enriched or PBMC samples, with quantification by a Qubit 2.0 fluorometer. The source of this sequence is a woman in her forties or fifties in good health. Specimen: CD8+ T cells sorted from blood.

The CDR3 sequence is CASSISGGVYNEQFF. The DNA reads as follows: TGTGCCAGTAGTATTTCGGGAGGAGTCTACAATGAGCAGTTCTTC. The chain joins TRBV19 to TRBJ2-1, with TRBD2 matching 7 junction bases. V has 3 bases trimmed and J has 3 bases trimmed; junction bases matching no gene number 5. The CDR1 and CDR2 encoded by the germline V gene (reference sequence) are LNHDA and SQIVND. The CDR3 runs 15 residues from the cysteine to the phenylalanine. The read is trimmed to its CDR3 DNA, 45 bases read in frame from base 1.